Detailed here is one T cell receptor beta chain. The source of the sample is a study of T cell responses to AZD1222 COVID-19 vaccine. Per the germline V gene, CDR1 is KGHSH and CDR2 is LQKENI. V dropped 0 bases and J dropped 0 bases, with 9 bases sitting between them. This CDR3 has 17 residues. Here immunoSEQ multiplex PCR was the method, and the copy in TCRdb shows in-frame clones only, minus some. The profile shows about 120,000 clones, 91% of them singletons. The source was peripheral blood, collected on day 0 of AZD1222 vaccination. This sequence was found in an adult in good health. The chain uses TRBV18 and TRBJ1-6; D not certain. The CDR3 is CASSPPGSSSYNSPLHF. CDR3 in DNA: TGTGCCAGCTCACCACCGGGCTCCAGCTCCTATAATTCACCCCTCCACTTT.